This T cell receptor (beta chain) was identified during a study of shared clonotypes between healthy human individuals. Across the study: Serving as donors were a couple of women and a few men, whose ages spanned 18 to 49.

The CDR3 has 17 amino acids. From germline, CDR1 is SEHNR and CDR2 FQNEAQ (reference sequence). V lost 2 bases and J lost 2; bases outside the gene matches: 9. About this clone itself: Its antigen remains unidentified.

Sequencing used immunoSEQ multiplex PCR; TCRdb keeps in-frame clones, though not all of them. The sample carries roughly 2,300,000 clones, about nine tenths recorded once. Whole-study results and caveats: What limited the represented genetic and exposure-history diversity was the small number of donors. Generally, estimated richness proved larger in naive subsets than it did in memory subsets.

The sequenced sample consisted of naive CD4+ T cells from PBMCs. Subset reported: CD45RA+ positively selected. This receptor was taken from a man between 18 and 35 years old in good health. Some clones in this sample may be carry-over from other donors' samples. The chain uses TRBV7-9 and TRBJ2-1; 7 bases align to TRBD1. The CDR3, as DNA: TGTGCCAGCAGCTTATCAATATTCGGGACAGCCTACAATGAGCAGTTCTTC. It encodes CASSLSIFGTAYNEQFF.